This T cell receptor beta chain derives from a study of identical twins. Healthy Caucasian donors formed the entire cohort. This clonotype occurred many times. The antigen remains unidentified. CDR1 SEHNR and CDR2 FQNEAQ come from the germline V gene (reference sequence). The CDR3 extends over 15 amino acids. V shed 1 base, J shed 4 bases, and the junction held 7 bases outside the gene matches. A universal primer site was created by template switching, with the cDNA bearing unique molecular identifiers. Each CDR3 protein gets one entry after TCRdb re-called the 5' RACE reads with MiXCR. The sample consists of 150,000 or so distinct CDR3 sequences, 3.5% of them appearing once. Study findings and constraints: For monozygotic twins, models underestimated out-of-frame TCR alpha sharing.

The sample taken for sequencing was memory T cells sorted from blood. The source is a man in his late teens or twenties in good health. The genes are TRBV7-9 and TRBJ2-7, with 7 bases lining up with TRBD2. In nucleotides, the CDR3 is TGTGCCAGCAGCTTAGACACTAGCGCCCTGTACGAGCAGTACGTC. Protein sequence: CASSLDTSALYEQYV.